The next 2 T cell receptor beta chains were all read from a single sample in a study of T-cell memory formation after mild COVID-19. TCRdb analysed the 5' RACE reads with MiXCR anew, one entry per CDR3 protein. The top ten clones hold 2.1% of a sample with fewer than 250,000 distinct CDR3 sequences, 15% of them seen once. The sample consisted of PBMCs or a T cell subset sorted from them (not recorded which). These receptors all stem from an adult woman who had mild COVID-19 (a few samples of this study predate the infection). Cell type and time point are not known.

CDR3 DNA: TGTGCCAGCAGTTTGAGGCGCCCCGGGACTAGCTTTCTTTCTACCTACGAGCAGTACTTC. Translated: CASSLRRPGTSFLSTYEQYF. V gene TRBV12-3 or TRBV12-4 combines with J gene TRBJ2-7; 9 bases line up with TRBD2. The CDR3 length is 20 residues. V lost 3 bases, J lost 2 bases, and 20 bases stayed unmatched.

This clonotype was observed a few times. V and J are TRBV3-1 and TRBJ1-2; TRBD1 matches 7 bases. The CDR3 sequence is 14 residues long. V shed 8 bases, J shed 8 bases, and the junction held 14 bases outside the gene matches. The germline V gene encodes CDR1 LGHDT and CDR2 YNNKEL (reference sequence). The CDR3: CASRMYTGVGGYTF. CDR3 in DNA: TGTGCCAGCCGGATGTATACAGGGGTGGGGGGCTACACCTTC. Complete variable domain (other parts from reference TRBV3-1 and TRBJ1-2): DTAVSQTPKYLVTQMGNDKSIKCEQNLGHDTMYWYKQDSKKFLKIMFSYNNKELIINETVPNRFSPKSPDKAHLNLHINSLELGDSAVYFCASRMYTGVGGYTFGSGTRLTVV.